This TCR beta chain was recorded in a study of post-analysis software for immune sequencing data. Across the whole study: The disease courses spanned relapsing-remitting, secondary progressive and progressive-relapsing forms of multiple sclerosis.

General study findings and limits: In multiple sclerosis, normalized Chao1 diversity was significantly below that of controls. With TRBV5-6, TRBV5-1 and TRBV20-1 included, about five TRBV segments were more frequent in patients than in controls.

CDR3 length: 16 residues. CDR1 is SGDLS, CDR2 YYNGEE, per germline. J was trimmed by 3 bases and V by 2 bases; bases with no gene match: 6. About this clonotype: Its specificity is unknown.

Carried by the TCR beta cDNA libraries were unique molecular identifiers. The yield from roughly 1 to 10 million T cells was 500,000 or so cDNA molecules in total. One entry per CDR3 protein results from TCRdb running MiXCR on the PCR reads. The sample has some 370,000 distinct CDR3 sequences, about a third seen once. This TCR came from a girl aged 5-17 years with multiple sclerosis. Sequenced sample: blood. The chain combines TRBV9 with TRBJ2-1, with 9 nucleotides matching TRBD2. The CDR3: CASSVDSGGNYNEQFF. The CDR3 coding sequence is TGTGCCAGCAGCGTGGATAGCGGGGGCAACTACAATGAGCAGTTCTTC.